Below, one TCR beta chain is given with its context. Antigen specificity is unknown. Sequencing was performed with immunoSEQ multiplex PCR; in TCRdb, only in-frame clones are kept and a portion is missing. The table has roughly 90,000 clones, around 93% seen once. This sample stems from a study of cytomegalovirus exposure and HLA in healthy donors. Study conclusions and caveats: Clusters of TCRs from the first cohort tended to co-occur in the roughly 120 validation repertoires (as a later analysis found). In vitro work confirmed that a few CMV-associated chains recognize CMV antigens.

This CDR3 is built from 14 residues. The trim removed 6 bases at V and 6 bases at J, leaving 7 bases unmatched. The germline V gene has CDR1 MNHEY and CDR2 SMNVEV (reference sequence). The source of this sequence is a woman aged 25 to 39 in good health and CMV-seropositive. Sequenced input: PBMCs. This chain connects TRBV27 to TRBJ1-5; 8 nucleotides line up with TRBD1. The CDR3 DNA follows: TGTGCCAGCAGGGAGACAGGGGCGAGTCAGCCCCAGCATTTT. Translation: CASRETGASQPQHF.